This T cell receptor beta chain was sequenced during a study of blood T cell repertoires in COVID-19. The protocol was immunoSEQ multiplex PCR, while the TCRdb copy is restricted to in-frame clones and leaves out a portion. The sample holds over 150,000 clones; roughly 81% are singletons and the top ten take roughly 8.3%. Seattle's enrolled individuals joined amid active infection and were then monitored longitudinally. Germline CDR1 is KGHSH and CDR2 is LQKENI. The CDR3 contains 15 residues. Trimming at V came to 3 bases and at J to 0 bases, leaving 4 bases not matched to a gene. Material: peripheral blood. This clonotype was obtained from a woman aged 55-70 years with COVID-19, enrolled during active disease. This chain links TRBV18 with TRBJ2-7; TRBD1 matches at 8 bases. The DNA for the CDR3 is TGTGCCAGCTCACCCAGGACAGGGTCCTCCTACGAGCAGTACTTC. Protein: CASSPRTGSSYEQYF.